This TCR beta chain comes out of a study of cytomegalovirus exposure and HLA in healthy donors. General study findings and limits: Some public TCRs appeared in many individuals, while most sequences were rare.

Germline CDR1 SGHTA, CDR2 FQGNSA. This CDR3 has 14 amino acids. The V gene lost 6 bases and the J gene lost 4 bases, with 16 bases spanning the gap. This PCR relied on a set of 60 Vbeta primers and 13 Jbeta primers. Using immunoSEQ multiplex PCR, the repertoire was profiled, and TCRdb retains in-frame clones only, with some absent. This sample has roughly 150,000 clones; around 73% occur once, and the top ten carry over 1.1%. A note on this clone: Its antigen is currently unknown.

This sequence was found in a male donor in good health and CMV-seronegative. The V call is TRBV7-2, the J call TRBJ2-7; no definite D call. Sequences were obtained from PBMCs. CDR3 loop: CASRFLEIGYEQYF. The CDR3 coding sequence is TGTGCCAGCAGGTTTTTGGAGATCGGGTACGAGCAGTACTTC.